Shown below are 20 T cell receptor beta chains from a single sample sequenced in a study of cytomegalovirus exposure and HLA in healthy donors. Clones were read by immunoSEQ multiplex PCR, and TCRdb kept only the in-frame ones, dropping some. The sample includes under 200,000 clones, approximately 84% of them seen just once. The sequencing sample was made of PBMCs. The receptors shown here come from a man younger than 35 in good health and CMV-seropositive.

The rearrangement links TRBV28 to TRBJ2-7; 9 bases map to TRBD1. This CDR3 is built from 16 residues. Germline values: CDR1 MDHEN, CDR2 SYDVKM. J lost 0 bases, V lost 7 bases, and 10 bases had no gene match. CDR3: CASTASPGQGSYEQYF. The CDR3 DNA reads TGTGCCAGCACCGCATCTCCGGGACAGGGCTCCTACGAGCAGTACTTC.

The sample holds one count of this clone. V usage is TRBV28 and J usage is TRBJ2-1; D gene unclear. Trimming took off 4 bases at V and 5 bases at J, with 12 bases between the two ends. CDR3 length: 14 residues. Germline-derived CDR1 and CDR2 are MDHEN and SYDVKM. CDR3 sequence (DNA): TGTGCCAGCAGTTCCTACCTCGCGAACAATGAGCAGTTCTTC. It is translated as CASSSYLANNEQFF.

This sequence joins TRBV9 and TRBJ2-2; tentatively, D is TRBD1 (6 bases). Germline CDR1 and CDR2: SGDLS and YYNGEE. With 3 bases removed from V and 5 bases from J, the gap between germline ends came to 11 bases. The CDR3 loop spans 14 amino acids. This CDR3 is CASSAGQRTGELFF. DNA for the CDR3: TGTGCCAGCAGCGCCGGACAGAGGACCGGGGAGCTGTTTTTT.

This chain joins TRBV19 and TRBJ1-1; 12 positions agree with TRBD1. CDR1 LNHDA and CDR2 SQIVND come from the germline V gene (reference sequence). This CDR3 contains 17 residues. V dropped 2 bases and J dropped 1; count of bases not matched to a gene: 5. CDR3 sequence: CASSIRGTGGPNTEAFF. The DNA of the CDR3 is TGTGCCAGTAGTATAAGGGGGACAGGGGGCCCGAACACTGAAGCTTTCTTT.

CDR3 DNA sequence: TGTGCCAGCAGCTTAGAATTTTCTTCCTACGAGCAGTACTTC. Its protein is CASSLEFSSYEQYF. The V and J genes are TRBV11-1 and TRBJ2-7; the D is unclear. Trimming shortened V by 1 base and J by 1 base, and 8 bases separated the two germline ends. This CDR3 contains 14 residues. Germline V gene lookup returns CDR1 SGHAT and CDR2 FQDESV (reference sequence).

CDR3 in amino acids: CASSLVREGPEQYF. The CDR3 DNA sequence: TGTGCCAGCAGCTTGGTGCGGGAGGGCCCCGAGCAGTACTTC. The rearrangement joins TRBV5-5 to TRBJ2-7; 9 bases align to TRBD2. Trimming took 0 bases from V and 6 from J; bases not matched to a gene: 4. Germline V CDR1 and CDR2: SGHKS, YYEKEE (reference sequence). The CDR3 runs to 14 residues. Full variable domain (outside the CDR3, taken from reference TRBV5-5 and TRBJ2-7): DAGVTQSPTHLIKTRGQQVTLRCSPISGHKSVSWYQQVLGQGPQFIFQYYEKEERGRGNFPDRFSARQFPNYSSELNVNALLLGDSALYLCASSLVREGPEQYFGPGTRLTVT.

CDR3 in DNA: TGTGCCAGCAGCGGACTCAGGGGCCAGCCCCAGCATTTT. Protein sequence: CASSGLRGQPQHF. This sequence joins TRBV6-4 and TRBJ1-5, with a weak D call TRBD1 (6 bases). Germline V lookup: CDR1 MRHNA, CDR2 SNTAGT. V was shortened by 6 bases and J by 7 bases, with 13 bases between the two germline ends. The CDR3 has 13 residues.

The table lists this clone with a count of one. The chain employs TRBV5-1 and TRBJ1-5, with no clear D. The length of the CDR3 is 12 residues. CDR1 and CDR2 (germline): SGHRS, YFSETQ. Trimming stripped 5 bases from V and 7 bases from J, with 10 bases between. The CDR3 DNA is TGCGCCAGCAGTTCGGCAGGACAGCCCCAGCATTTT. It yields the protein CASSSAGQPQHF.

The CDR3 DNA follows: TGTGCCAGCAGAAGGACAGAGGGGGCCACTGAAGCTTTCTTT. Translating gives CASRRTEGATEAFF. This chain links TRBV6-5 with TRBJ1-1; 7 bases match TRBD1. The length of the CDR3 is 14 residues. J was trimmed by 4 bases and V by 6 bases; bases with no gene match: 8. In germline, CDR1 is MNHEY, CDR2 SVGAGI.

The chain is built from TRBV15 and TRBJ2-7, with D perhaps TRBD2 (5 bases). The CDR3 extends over 15 amino acids. Germline CDR1 LNHNV, CDR2 YYDKDF (reference sequence). V was clipped by 0 bases and J by 3 bases, with 12 bases between them. The CDR3 DNA is TGTGCCACCAGCAGAGATCAAGGACTGATCTACGAGCAGTACTTC. It is translated as CATSRDQGLIYEQYF.

The chain employs TRBV4-2 and TRBJ1-3, with D possibly being TRBD1 (6 bases). Germline V gives CDR1 LGHNA, CDR2 YNFKEQ. The CDR3 runs to 15 residues. Between the trimmed V and J ends, which lost 3 bases and 2 bases, there was a span of 11 bases. CDR3 sequence reads: CASSHRQDPGNTIYF. The CDR3 region has the DNA TGTGCCAGCAGCCATCGACAGGACCCTGGAAACACCATATATTTT.

The gene calls are TRBV30 and TRBJ2-2; 8 positions agree with TRBD1. V shed 2 bases and J 7 bases; nucleotides not matched to a gene: 6. The CDR3 is made up of 14 amino acids. Per the germline V gene, CDR1 is GTSNPN and CDR2 is SVGIG (reference sequence). CDR3 in amino acids: CAWSRQGKHGELFF. CDR3 bases: TGTGCCTGGAGTCGACAGGGGAAGCACGGGGAGCTGTTTTTT.

This chain uses TRBV27 with TRBJ1-2; the D gene is possibly TRBD1 (5 bases). V dropped 2 bases and J dropped 3 bases, with 19 bases sitting between them. Germline lookup yields CDR1 MNHEY and CDR2 SMNVEV (reference sequence). The CDR3 runs to 17 residues. The CDR3, as DNA: TGTGCCAGCAGTTTAAGTTCCAACTACCCGACAGACTATGGCTACACCTTC. This encodes CASSLSSNYPTDYGYTF.

CDR3 in amino acids: CASSLAGTTYNEQFF. The CDR3 bases are TGTGCCAGCAGCTTAGCGGGGACAACCTACAATGAGCAGTTCTTC. The chain is built from TRBV11-3 and TRBJ2-1; TRBD1 might be the D (6 bases). V lost 1 base to trimming and J lost 2 bases, with 9 bases between them. CDR3 size: 15 residues. CDR1 and CDR2 from the germline V gene are SGHNT and YENEEA.

The chain employs TRBV9 and TRBJ2-3, with D possibly being TRBD2 (5 bases). V was cut by 3 bases and J by 6 bases, with 11 bases left in between. The CDR3 is 13 residues long. Looked up from germline, CDR1 is SGDLS and CDR2 is YYNGEE. The CDR3 DNA reads TGTGCCAGCAGCGCAGCGGTTATCGATACGCAGTATTTT. This gives the protein CASSAAVIDTQYF.

V usage is TRBV5-6 and J usage is TRBJ2-2; possibly TRBD2 for D (5 bases). Germline CDR1 is SGHDT and CDR2 is YYEEEE. This CDR3 has 18 residues. V gave up 0 bases and J gave up 3 bases, with 18 bases separating them. The CDR3 DNA is TGTGCCAGCAGCTTGGAGCGGTCTTGGGGTGGGCACACCGGGGAGCTGTTTTTT. This gives the protein CASSLERSWGGHTGELFF. Full variable domain (remainder filled in from reference TRBV5-6 and TRBJ2-2): DAGVTQSPTHLIKTRGQQVTLRCSPKSGHDTVSWYQQALGQGPQFIFQYYEEEERQRGNFPDRFSGHQFPNYSSELNVNALLLGDSALYLCASSLERSWGGHTGELFFGEGSRLTVL.

The chain is built from TRBV7-9 and TRBJ2-7; maybe TRBD2 (6 bases). The CDR3 has 15 amino acids. V gave up 2 bases and J gave up 5 bases, with 16 bases separating them. CDR1 is SEHNR and CDR2 is FQNEAQ in the germline V gene (reference sequence). CDR3 region: CASSLIAGRIHEQYF. The CDR3, as DNA: TGTGCCAGCAGCTTAATCGCGGGGCGGATACACGAGCAGTACTTC.

The chain links TRBV6-1 to TRBJ2-1, with a weak D call TRBD2 (5 bases). With 8 bases removed from V and 6 bases from J, the gap between germline ends came to 17 bases. The CDR3 totals 14 residues. Germline V lookup: CDR1 MNHNS, CDR2 SASEGT. The CDR3 is CASLSTLASNEQFF. The CDR3 region has the DNA TGTGCCAGCCTCTCTACCCTAGCATCCAATGAGCAGTTCTTC.

This clone was detected once. J is TRBJ1-1 and V is TRBV5-1, with D tentatively TRBD1 (5 bases). Germline CDR1 SGHRS, CDR2 YFSETQ. The length of the CDR3 is 15 residues. Trimming took 4 bases from V and 0 from J, leaving 13 bases between them. The CDR3 loop reads CASSSVGQLNTEAFF. The CDR3 region has the DNA TGCGCCAGCAGCAGCGTGGGGCAGCTGAACACTGAAGCTTTCTTT.

V and J are TRBV25-1 and TRBJ2-7; D might be TRBD1 (5 bases). In germline, CDR1 is MGHDK, CDR2 SYGVNS. Deletions cut 8 bases from V and 2 bases from J, with 13 bases between. The CDR3 extends over 13 amino acids. Here the CDR3 reads CASGSRVTYEQYF. The CDR3 region has the DNA TGTGCCAGCGGTTCCAGGGTAACCTACGAGCAGTACTTC.